A selection of T cell receptor beta chains follows, all from one sample in a study of T cell clonotyping in hematopoietic cell transplantation. Sequencing was performed with immunoSEQ multiplex PCR; in TCRdb, only in-frame clones are kept and a portion is missing. The sample records about 45,000 clones, around 84% being singletons. This material consisted of peripheral blood mononuclear cells, taken before stem cell transplant. Every receptor here comes from a man in his sixties with myelodysplastic syndrome. Some clones in this sample may be carry-over from other donors' samples. CDR3s leave out the opening cysteine and the closing phenylalanine or tryptophan.

CDR3: ASSSGTHYGYT; V: TRBV27; J: TRBJ1-2
CDR3: ASVGTSGGAGRLNEQF; V: TRBV2; J: TRBJ2-1
CDR3: ASSRVYRGYEQY; V: TRBV2; J: TRBJ2-7
CDR3: ASGLVYSGQGEQPQH; V: TRBV12-5; J: TRBJ1-5
CDR3: ASSLGGVGEQY; V: TRBV28; J: TRBJ2-7
CDR3: ASSYSIAGSYEQY; V: TRBV6-5; J: TRBJ2-7
CDR3: ASSPDVGGPTSNQPQH; V: TRBV9; J: TRBJ1-5
CDR3: ASSLAGSGGPRGTQY; V: TRBV7-2; J: TRBJ2-5
CDR3: ASSRSSNQPQH; V: TRBV19; J: TRBJ1-5
CDR3: SVENASEAF; V: TRBV29-1; J: TRBJ1-1
CDR3: ASTPRDSNNEQF; V: TRBV7-8; J: TRBJ2-1
CDR3: ASSLRGKGNQPQH; V: TRBV28; J: TRBJ1-5
CDR3: ASSQERRTSGANVLT; V: TRBV4-1; J: TRBJ2-6
CDR3: ASSSQPGNYEQY; V: TRBV7-2; J: TRBJ2-7
CDR3: ASSHGIQGMNTEAF; V: TRBV5-1; J: TRBJ1-1
CDR3: ASSQGARNQPQH; V: TRBV6-5; J: TRBJ1-5
CDR3: ASSFTGFWSYT; V: TRBV27; J: TRBJ1-2
CDR3: ASSLIPIVGGLYEQY; V: TRBV5-1; J: TRBJ2-7
CDR3: AHGGLGDYT; V: TRBV30; J: TRBJ1-2
CDR3: ASSTYPGTGVTEAF; V: TRBV5-1; J: TRBJ1-1
CDR3: ASSRGTGGVSDGYT; V: TRBV4-3; J: TRBJ1-2
CDR3: ASSLQSSYNSPLH; V: TRBV19; J: TRBJ1-6
CDR3: ASSWGQGETDTQY; V: TRBV7-9; J: TRBJ2-3
CDR3: ASSTRQGSYNEQF; V: TRBV5-8; J: TRBJ2-1
CDR3: ASSLWGTATSSSGNTIY; V: TRBV11-2; J: TRBJ1-3
CDR3: ASSQSRTGGDQPQH; V: TRBV27; J: TRBJ1-5
CDR3: ASKLQNNQPQH; V: TRBV2; J: TRBJ1-5
CDR3: ASSLYTGAEAF; V: TRBV5-1; J: TRBJ1-1
CDR3: ASSPDGNYGYT; V: TRBV7-2; J: TRBJ1-2
CDR3: ASSDGGAPSLETQY; V: TRBV25-1; J: TRBJ2-5
CDR3: ASSQDYLASYEQY; V: TRBV4-2; J: TRBJ2-7
CDR3: ASSFYRLRSEGTQY; V: TRBV28; J: TRBJ2-5
CDR3: ASSIRVSTDTQY; V: TRBV19; J: TRBJ2-3
CDR3: ASSVGTGRLGGANVLT; V: TRBV7-2; J: TRBJ2-6
CDR3: ASSLGSRGQY; V: TRBV6-1; J: TRBJ2-3
CDR3: ASSAHSGSGQPQH; V: TRBV9; J: TRBJ1-5
CDR3: ASSSGQASDEQY; V: TRBV5-1; J: TRBJ2-7
CDR3: ASSFGDAGNTIY; V: TRBV5-8; J: TRBJ1-3
CDR3: ASSPSPRRDNEAF; V: TRBV5-6; J: TRBJ1-1
CDR3: ASSPDRGDEKLF; V: TRBV7-9; J: TRBJ1-4
CDR3: ASSSSDSRGLETQY; V: TRBV28; J: TRBJ2-5
CDR3: ASSLARGGNTGELF; V: TRBV5-4; J: TRBJ2-2